This passage covers 12 T cell receptor beta chains from one sample sequenced in a study of beta chain features in type 1 diabetes. cDNA synthesis used the whole RNA isolate, giving expressed TCRB sequences. The table came from immunoSEQ multiplex PCR; TCRdb's copy has only in-frame clones and leaves some out. This sample has a few hundred thousand clones; approximately 11% occur once, and the top ten carry roughly 0.016%. The sample comprised naive CD4+ T cells from blood. These receptors originate from a woman aged 25 to 39 in good health.

Only one count was recorded for this clone. This chain links TRBV27 with TRBJ1-1, with D possibly matching TRBD1 (5 bases). The V end lost 10 bases, the J end lost 1 base, and 13 bases lay between the germline ends. The germline V gene has CDR1 MNHEY and CDR2 SMNVEV (reference sequence). This CDR3 contains 13 residues. The chain's CDR3 is CATWTPRNTEAFF. In DNA form, the CDR3 reads TGTGCCACCTGGACACCTAGGAACACTGAAGCTTTCTTT.

This chain uses TRBV6-1 with TRBJ2-7; D ambiguous. The V gene lost 8 bases and the J gene lost 3 bases, with 11 bases spanning the gap. This CDR3 is 12 amino acids long. Germline lookup yields CDR1 MNHNS and CDR2 SASEGT. The CDR3 protein is CASHARLYEQYF. The CDR3 DNA follows: TGTGCCAGCCACGCGAGACTCTACGAGCAGTACTTC.

A remark on this clone: Its ends do not fully match the called genes, so a read error is possible. The chain has TRBV7-9 and TRBJ2-5, with D possibly TRBD2 on 5 matching bases. This CDR3 comprises 10 residues. The germline V gene encodes CDR1 SEHNR and CDR2 FQNEAQ (reference sequence). CDR3 protein: CASSLLAGDF. The CDR3 DNA reads as TGTGCCAGCAGCTTACTAGCAGGAGACTTC.

The chain recombines TRBV7-9 with TRBJ2-1; 7 positions match TRBD1. The germline CDR1 and CDR2 sequences are SEHNR and FQNEAQ (reference sequence). Unmatched junction bases numbered 3, after V lost 2 bases and J lost 5 bases. The CDR3 has 14 amino acids. The CDR3 here is CASSLWTGNNEQFF. The CDR3, as DNA: TGTGCCAGCAGCTTATGGACAGGCAACAATGAGCAGTTCTTC. The full variable domain, with the rest looked up from reference TRBV7-9 and TRBJ2-1, is DTGVSQNPRHKITKRGQNVTFRCDPISEHNRLYWYRQTLGQGPEFLTYFQNEAQLEKSRLLSDRFSAERPKGSFSTLEIQRTEQGDSAMYLCASSLWTGNNEQFFGPGTRLTVL.

The genes are TRBV27 and TRBJ2-7; 9 bases agree with TRBD1. Germline V gene sequence: CDR1 MNHEY, CDR2 SMNVEV (reference sequence). Unmatched junction bases numbered 11, after V lost 5 bases and J lost 6 bases. The CDR3 sequence is 15 residues long. The CDR3 sequence is CASSPFTGGEVEQYF. The CDR3 DNA follows: TGTGCCAGCAGTCCCTTTACAGGGGGCGAGGTCGAGCAGTACTTC.

CDR3 DNA sequence: TGCGCCAGCAGTTCCGGGGCAGATACGCAGTATTTT. It yields the protein CASSSGADTQYF. This chain uses TRBV5-1 with TRBJ2-3; D is possibly TRBD2 (5 bases). Looked up from germline, CDR1 is SGHRS and CDR2 is YFSETQ. V shed 5 bases and J shed 4 bases, with 8 bases lying between them. The CDR3 totals 12 residues.

This chain joins TRBV7-9 and TRBJ2-1; 8 bases map to TRBD2. The CDR3 extends over 15 amino acids. V gave up 3 bases and J gave up 3 bases; unmatched junction bases: 4. CDR1 is SEHNR and CDR2 is FQNEAQ in the germline V gene (reference sequence). The CDR3 nucleotides read TGTGCCAGCAGCTTGACCGGGAGGGACTACAATGAGCAGTTCTTC. This gives the protein CASSLTGRDYNEQFF. Together with reference TRBV7-9 and TRBJ2-1, the CDR3 gives the full variable domain: DTGVSQNPRHKITKRGQNVTFRCDPISEHNRLYWYRQTLGQGPEFLTYFQNEAQLEKSRLLSDRFSAERPKGSFSTLEIQRTEQGDSAMYLCASSLTGRDYNEQFFGPGTRLTVL.

J is TRBJ2-3 and V is TRBV10-3; D is possibly TRBD2 (5 bases). Per the germline V gene, CDR1 is ENHRY and CDR2 is SYGVKD. This CDR3 has 16 amino acids. Between the trimmed V and J ends, which lost 8 bases and 6 bases, there was a span of 24 bases. CDR3 sequence: CAIGRRQEALGDTQYF. The DNA of the CDR3 is TGTGCCATCGGGCGTCGTCAGGAGGCCTTAGGGGATACGCAGTATTTT.

This chain joins TRBV10-2 and TRBJ2-1; TRBD2 aligns across 10 bases. The CDR3 loop spans 13 amino acids. Germline-derived CDR1 and CDR2 are WSHSY and SAAADI. V lost 7 bases, J lost 4 bases, and 1 base stayed unmatched. The DNA for the CDR3 is TGCGCCAGCATAGCGGGAGGTTACAATGAGCAGTTCTTC. Its translation is CASIAGGYNEQFF.

J is TRBJ2-3 and V is TRBV29-1; D ambiguous. In germline, CDR1 is SQVTM, CDR2 ANQGSEA. CDR3 length: 13 residues. V lost 4 bases to trimming and J lost 2 bases, with 10 bases between them. The CDR3 coding sequence is TGCAGCGTTGCTGGGCAGAACACAGATACGCAGTATTTT. It translates to CSVAGQNTDTQYF.

This clone has more than one count but fewer than ten. The chain recombines TRBV15 with TRBJ2-1; D possibly corresponds to TRBD2 (6 bases). From germline, CDR1 is LNHNV and CDR2 YYDKDF (reference sequence). The CDR3 is 13 residues long. V lost 6 bases and J lost 6, with 12 bases in between. In DNA form, the CDR3 reads TGTGCCACCAGGCCAGTAGCGGTCAATGAGCAGTTCTTC. Encoded protein: CATRPVAVNEQFF.

This clone was detected a few times. The gene calls are TRBV29-1 and TRBJ2-5, with TRBD1 matching over 11 bases. The CDR3 sequence is 15 residues long. After removal of 4 bases from V and 1 base from J, the junction contained 5 bases not matched to a gene. Germline V CDR1 and CDR2: SQVTM, ANQGSEA. In DNA, the CDR3 is TGCAGCGTTGGGGGACAGGGGGAGCTCCAAGAGACCCAGTACTTC. Its translation: CSVGGQGELQETQYF.